This T cell receptor (beta chain) is drawn from a study of blood T cell repertoires in COVID-19. At the level of the study: The United States, Italy and Spain provided the acute and convalescent COVID-19 samples.

Assay used: immunoSEQ multiplex PCR; TCRdb lists only in-frame clones, some missing. The sample has about 11,000 clones, around nine tenths seen once. The CDR3 runs 16 residues. Losses at the gene ends were 7 bases for V and 0 bases for J; bases not matched to a gene: 9. Germline V gene sequence: CDR1 LNHDA, CDR2 SQIVND (reference sequence). This TCR came from a human donor in a cohort sampled during active COVID-19. The chain recombines TRBV19 with TRBJ1-3; TRBD1 aligns across 7 bases. The sequencing sample was made of peripheral blood. The CDR3 protein is CASTSTGTDSGNTIYF. Written as DNA, the CDR3 is TGTGCCAGTACGAGCACCGGGACAGACTCTGGAAACACCATATATTTT.